Sequencing of this TCR beta chain was carried out in a study of blood T cell repertoires in COVID-19. Study in general: The origin of the acute and convalescent COVID-19 samples was the United States, Italy and Spain. The analysed material was cDNA or gDNA that came from T cells, B-cell-depleted T cells, or PBMCs.

It was during active infection that Seattle patients were enrolled and then longitudinally followed. Original processing methods: Estimation of nucleated cell counts relied on the amplification of reference gene primers. Some clones are missing from TCRdb's copy, which holds only in-frame ones; the method was immunoSEQ multiplex PCR. Clone size and the V and J calls come from that table; the DNA yielded D and trimming. This sample has approximately 22,000 clones, with roughly four fifths found just once. V shed 6 bases and J 3 bases; nucleotides not matched to a gene: 5. Germline V CDR1 and CDR2: MNHEY, SVGAGI. This CDR3 has 14 residues.

The sample taken for sequencing was peripheral blood. The chain has TRBV6-5 and TRBJ2-1; TRBD1 agrees at 7 bases. This sequence was found in a woman aged 70-85 years with COVID-19, enrolled during active disease. CDR3 region: CASRATGIYNEQFF. CDR3 nucleotides: TGTGCCAGCAGGGCGACAGGGATCTACAATGAGCAGTTCTTC.